This TCR beta chain comes out of a study of CXCR3-negative and CXCR3-positive naive CD8 T cells (dated 2019 in TCRdb). With respect to the entire study: In total, 110 million to 150 million TRB reads were obtained, corresponding to roughly 1.5 +/- 0.3 million reads per library. TRBV-TRBJ cluster analysis included naive subsets from 5 or 6 donors and memory cells from 3 donors. Diversity and physicochemical repertoire analyses covered some ten donors pooled from two independent experiments. Overall study results and their limits: TRBV-TRBJ usage was similar between naive CXCR3-negative and CXCR3-positive cells from the same donor, while memory cells showed distinct patterns. TRB CDR3s from CXCR3-positive naive cells showed higher hydrophobicity (lower Kidera factor 4), lower energy, and higher strength and volume indices than CXCR3-negative naive cells. Surface CD5, linked to self-reactivity in mice, was comparable between naive subsets; TCR interaction strength was therefore also inferred from TRB CDR3 physicochemical properties. CXCR3 expression partially decreased after cryopreservation, so most assays used freshly isolated PBMCs. Both naive subsets had comparably high repertoire diversity, while memory CD8+ T cells had much lower repertoire diversity.

TCRdb lists the instrument as NextSeq 550. The Human TCR Profiling Kit (MiLaboratory) was used to prepare UMI-labeled 5' RACE TRB cDNA libraries. cDNA synthesis used the entire amount of extracted RNA, and PCR amplification then used the entire amount of cDNA produced. Libraries were prepared in parallel using an identical number of PCR cycles. The published analysis was carried out like this. About 50,000 +/- 10,000 unique UMI-labeled TRB cDNA molecules per library were extracted with MIGEC and MiXCR, with at least two reads per UMI required. Each library averaged around 40,000 +/- 10,000 functional in-frame TRB CDR3 nucleotide clonotypes without stop codons. After each sample was downsampled to 5000 UMI-labeled TRB molecules, VDJtools was used to calculate diversity metrics such as normalized Shannon-Wiener and Chao1. For the central five CDR3 residues, VDJtools calculated physicochemical properties weighted by clonotype size, namely interaction energy, strength, volume and Kidera factor 4. The reads underwent TCRdb reprocessing, giving one record for each CDR3 protein sequence and no DNA. These V and J calls derive from TCRdb rather than the authors' analysis. The sample's table lists a count of 4,500 to 7,000 distinct CDR3 sequences. The ten largest clones capture roughly 1.9% of the sample.

In the absence of a count, this clonotype is rated medium-sized (0.01 to 0.1%) from its frequency. The antigen it recognizes is unknown. For every CD8+ T cell subset, a few hundred thousand cells were flow-sorted straight into RLT lysis buffer, and each subset was sorted in triplicate. To exclude memory contaminants, naive CD8+ T cells were stringently defined as CD45RO-CCR7+CD27+CD95-. Standard density gradient centrifugation was used to isolate peripheral blood mononuclear cells from buffy coats. Naive CXCR3-negative and CXCR3-positive CD8+ T cells were flow-sorted using a FACSAria III. Total RNA was extracted from sorted cells with an RNeasy Mini Kit. The clonotype comes from a human donor in good health. Some clones in this sample may be carry-over from other donors' samples. Sequenced sample: naive CXCR3+ CD8+ T cells from blood. The cell subset or site tag for this specimen amounts to: CD45RO-CCR7+CD27+CD95- naive CD8+ T cells expressing CXCR3 (TNR3+).

For the CDR3, the sequence is CASSPTGGKQYF. Recombination joined TRBV7-9 with TRBJ2-7; the D gene TCRdb calls, TRBD2, cannot be checked with no DNA. Measured from the cysteine to the phenylalanine, the CDR3 is 12 residues long. The record lacks a DNA sequence. The CDR1 and CDR2 encoded by the germline V gene (reference sequence) are SEHNR and FQNEAQ. Supplemented by the reference TRBV7-9 and TRBJ2-7 proteins around the CDR3, the complete variable domain is DTGVSQNPRHKITKRGQNVTFRCDPISEHNRLYWYRQTLGQGPEFLTYFQNEAQLEKSRLLSDRFSAERPKGSFSTLEIQRTEQGDSAMYLCASSPTGGKQYFGPGTRLTVT.